This TCR beta chain was captured by sequencing in a study of blood T cell repertoires in COVID-19. Study context: Samples of COVID-19 (acute and convalescent) were obtained from the United States, Italy and Spain. Sample material is recorded as cDNA or gDNA derived from T cells, B-cell-depleted T cells, or PBMCs.

This CDR3 has 12 residues. Trimming pared 5 bases from V and 3 bases from J, leaving 8 bases between. Germline loops: CDR1 SGHRS, CDR2 YFSETQ. The authors' processing: Counts of nucleated cells, estimated from reference gene primer amplification, were obtained. The data were produced by immunoSEQ multiplex PCR, yet TCRdb's version contains in-frame clones alone and is incomplete. D and trimming were read from the DNA, whereas the V and J calls and clone size are those reported in that table. This table has some 150,000 clones, 80% to 90% appearing once. Material for sequencing was peripheral blood. The V and J genes are TRBV5-1 and TRBJ1-2; D is undetermined. This receptor was obtained from a man in his 60s with acute or convalescent COVID-19. CDR3 loop: CASRESDYGYTF. Here the CDR3 DNA reads TGCGCCAGCAGGGAGAGCGACTATGGCTACACCTTC.